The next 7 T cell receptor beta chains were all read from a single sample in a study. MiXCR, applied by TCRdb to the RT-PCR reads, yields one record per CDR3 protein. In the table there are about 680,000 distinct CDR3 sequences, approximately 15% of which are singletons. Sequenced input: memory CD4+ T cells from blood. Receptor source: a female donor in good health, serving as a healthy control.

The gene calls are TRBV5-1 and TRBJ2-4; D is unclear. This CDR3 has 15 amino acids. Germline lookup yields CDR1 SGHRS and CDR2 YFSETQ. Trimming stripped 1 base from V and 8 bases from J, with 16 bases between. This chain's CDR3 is CASSLFSTTQDIQYF. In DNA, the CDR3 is TGCGCCAGCAGCTTGTTTTCCACCACTCAAGACATTCAGTACTTC.

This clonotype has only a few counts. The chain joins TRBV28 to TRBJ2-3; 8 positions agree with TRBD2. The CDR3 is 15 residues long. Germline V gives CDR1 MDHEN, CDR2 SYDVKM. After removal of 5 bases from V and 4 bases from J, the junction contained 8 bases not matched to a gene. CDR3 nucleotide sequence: TGTGCCAGCAGTATAACTAGCGGAGCTGCAGATACGCAGTATTTT. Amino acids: CASSITSGAADTQYF.

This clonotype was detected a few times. CDR3 nucleotides: TGCGCCAGCAGCTCAGGCGGGGGACAGATTTACGAGCAGTACTTC. It translates to CASSSGGGQIYEQYF. This sequence joins TRBV5-1 and TRBJ2-7; D may correspond to TRBD1 or TRBD2 (7 bases each). CDR1 and CDR2 (germline): SGHRS, YFSETQ. V lost 3 bases, J lost 4 bases, and 17 bases lay in between. This CDR3 contains 15 residues.

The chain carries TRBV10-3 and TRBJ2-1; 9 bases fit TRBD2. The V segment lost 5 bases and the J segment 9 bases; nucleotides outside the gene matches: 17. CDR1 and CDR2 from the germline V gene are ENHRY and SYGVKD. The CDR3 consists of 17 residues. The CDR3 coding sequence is TGTGCCATCAGTACGGACCTAGCGGGGCGGTCAGGGGGTGAGCAGTTCTTC. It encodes CAISTDLAGRSGGEQFF.

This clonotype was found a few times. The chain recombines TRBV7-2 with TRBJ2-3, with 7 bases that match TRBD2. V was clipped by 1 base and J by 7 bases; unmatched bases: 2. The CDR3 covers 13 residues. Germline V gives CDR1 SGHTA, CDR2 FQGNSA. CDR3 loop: CASSLGGGNTQYF. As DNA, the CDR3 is TGTGCCAGCAGCTTAGGGGGGGGGAATACGCAGTATTTT.

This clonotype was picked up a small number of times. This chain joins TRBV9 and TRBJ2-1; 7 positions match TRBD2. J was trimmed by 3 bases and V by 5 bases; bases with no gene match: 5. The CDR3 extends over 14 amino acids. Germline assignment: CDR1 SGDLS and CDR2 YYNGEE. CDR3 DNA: TGTGCCAGCAGGGCTAGCGGAGACTACAATGAGCAGTTCTTC. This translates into CASRASGDYNEQFF.

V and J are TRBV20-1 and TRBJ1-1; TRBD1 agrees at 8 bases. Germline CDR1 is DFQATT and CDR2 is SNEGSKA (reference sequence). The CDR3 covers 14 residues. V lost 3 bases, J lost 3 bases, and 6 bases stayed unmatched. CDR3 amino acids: CSASQPGQDTEAFF. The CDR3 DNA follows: TGCAGTGCTAGCCAGCCGGGACAGGACACTGAAGCTTTCTTT.